What follows are 21 T cell receptor beta chains derived from one specimen sequenced in a study of cytomegalovirus exposure and HLA in healthy donors. Use of 60 Vbeta and 13 Jbeta primers characterized the PCR. Assay used: immunoSEQ multiplex PCR; TCRdb lists only in-frame clones, some missing. The sample records roughly 190,000 clones, roughly 77% being singletons. Material for sequencing was PBMCs. All receptors derive from a woman in her twenties or thirties in good health and CMV-seropositive.

The chain couples TRBV5-1 to TRBJ1-1; 7 bases match TRBD1. Germline CDR1 and CDR2: SGHRS and YFSETQ. The trim removed 4 bases at V and 0 bases at J, leaving 6 bases unmatched. The CDR3 contains 15 residues. The chain's CDR3 is CASSVPGQLNTEAFF. For the CDR3, the DNA is TGCGCCAGCAGCGTGCCGGGACAGTTGAACACTGAAGCTTTCTTT.

The chain joins TRBV27 to TRBJ2-7, with 7 positions matching TRBD1. The CDR3 is made up of 15 amino acids. The germline CDR1 and CDR2 sequences are MNHEY and SMNVEV (reference sequence). The junction had 11 bases not matched to a gene; V was cut back by 6 bases and J by 3 bases. The CDR3 DNA reads TGTGCCAGCAGACCCACTAGGACAGGCAACTACGAGCAGTACTTC. It specifies CASRPTRTGNYEQYF.

There are a few counts of this clone. The chain has TRBV21-1 and TRBJ2-2; the listed D gene, TRBD2, was not tested against the DNA. TRBV21-1 is termed a pseudogene. CDR3 length equals 17 residues. This chain's CDR3 is CASSTTRASEDTGELFF. The CDR3 DNA is TGTGCCAGCAGCACTACCCGGGCTAGCGAGGACACCGGGGAGCTGTTTTTT.

The J gene is TRBJ1-5, the V gene TRBV28; a weak D match, TRBD1 (5 bases). This CDR3 has 16 residues. Germline CDR1 is MDHEN and CDR2 is SYDVKM. Between the trimmed V and J ends, which lost 2 bases and 2 bases, there was a span of 13 bases. For the CDR3, the DNA is TGTGCCAGCAGTTTAGGAGGGGTTCAGCGCAATCAGCCCCAGCATTTT. It translates to CASSLGGVQRNQPQHF.

The genes are TRBV27 and TRBJ2-1; perhaps TRBD1 as D (5 bases). There are 16 residues in the CDR3. V gave up 3 bases and J gave up 0 bases, with 12 bases separating them. The V gene's germline CDR1 is MNHEY and CDR2 SMNVEV (reference sequence). The CDR3 here is CASSLVGARSYNEQFF. CDR3 coding DNA: TGTGCCAGCAGTTTGGTAGGGGCTCGCTCCTACAATGAGCAGTTCTTC.

This clone was detected a few times. The V and J genes are TRBV27 and TRBJ2-1; 8 bases map to TRBD2. Germline loops: CDR1 MNHEY, CDR2 SMNVEV (reference sequence). The CDR3 length is 14 residues. Germline trimming cut 3 bases from V and 6 bases from J; bases unmatched to any gene: 4. Here the CDR3 DNA reads TGTGCCAGCAGTTTCGGGAGGGGGGTCAATGAGCAGTTCTTC. This gives the protein CASSFGRGVNEQFF.

This rearrangement joins TRBV11-2 to TRBJ2-5; TRBD2 aligns across 11 bases. The ends lost 5 bases at V and 5 bases at J; junction bases unmatched: 13. This CDR3 comprises 17 residues. In germline, CDR1 is SGHAT, CDR2 FQNNGV. The CDR3 loop is CASSGGGLAGGRETQYF. The DNA of the CDR3 is TGTGCCAGCAGCGGGGGGGGATTAGCGGGAGGGAGGGAGACCCAGTACTTC.

J is TRBJ1-1 and V is TRBV6-1; no reliable D call. Trimming removed 6 bases from V and 1 base from J, with 12 bases in between. Germline-derived CDR1 and CDR2 are MNHNS and SASEGT. The CDR3 is 14 residues long. DNA of the CDR3: TGTGCCAGCAGGGTTGATGGCAGGAACACTGAAGCTTTCTTT. It is translated as CASRVDGRNTEAFF.

The chain has TRBV27 and TRBJ2-1; 7 nucleotides agree with TRBD2. Per the germline V gene, CDR1 is MNHEY and CDR2 is SMNVEV (reference sequence). The CDR3 extends over 15 amino acids. Trimming took 5 bases from V and 7 from J; bases not matched to a gene: 11. The CDR3 region is CASSPSGSYINEQFF. CDR3 coding DNA: TGTGCCAGCAGTCCTAGCGGTTCGTACATTAATGAGCAGTTCTTC.

V usage is TRBV6-1 and J usage is TRBJ2-5; D is possibly TRBD2 (5 bases). The closer fit of TRBJ2-7 to the DNA end suggests the J call may be wrong. The CDR3 consists of 14 residues. Germline-derived CDR1 and CDR2 are MNHNS and SASEGT. The CDR3 coding sequence is TGTGCCAGCAGTGAAGCGGGAGACGGTTACGAGCAGTACTTC. Protein product: CASSEAGDGYEQYF.

The chain recombines TRBV27 with TRBJ1-1; 9 nucleotides agree with TRBD1. The length of the CDR3 is 14 residues. The V segment lost 7 bases and the J segment 1 base; nucleotides outside the gene matches: 4. Germline V lookup: CDR1 MNHEY, CDR2 SMNVEV (reference sequence). This CDR3 is CASTWTGANTEAFF. The CDR3 nucleotides read TGTGCCAGCACCTGGACAGGGGCGAACACTGAAGCTTTCTTT.

The CDR3 reads CASSADRGLYNEQFF. The CDR3, as DNA: TGTGCCAGCAGCGCTGACAGGGGACTATACAATGAGCAGTTCTTC. J is TRBJ2-1 and V is TRBV11-2; tentative D call: TRBD1 (8 bases). Trimming cost V 5 bases and J 4 bases, with 15 bases left between them. The CDR3 sequence is 15 residues long. From germline, CDR1 is SGHAT and CDR2 FQNNGV.

This chain joins TRBV7-6 and TRBJ2-7; TRBD2 matches 14 bases. The length of the CDR3 is 16 residues. V lost 5 bases, J lost 0 bases, and 3 bases stayed unmatched. The germline V gene has CDR1 SGHVS and CDR2 FNYEAQ. DNA of the CDR3: TGTGCCAGCAGCCCTGGGACTAGCGGGAGCTCCTACGAGCAGTACTTC. Translating gives CASSPGTSGSSYEQYF.

V gene TRBV28 combines with J gene TRBJ1-4; D gene ambiguous. Germline CDR1 MDHEN, CDR2 SYDVKM. This CDR3 spans 16 amino acids. V shed 3 bases and J shed 3 bases, with 14 bases lying between them. The CDR3 spells CASSFTGSASNEKLFF. The CDR3 nucleotides are TGTGCCAGCAGTTTCACCGGGTCCGCATCTAATGAAAAACTGTTTTTT.

This rearrangement joins TRBV7-2 to TRBJ2-7, with TRBD2 identical over 7 bases. Germline V CDR1 and CDR2: SGHTA, FQGNSA. CDR3 length: 16 amino acids. The V gene end was trimmed by 2 bases and the J gene end by 5 bases; junction bases not matched to a gene: 12. The CDR3 DNA reads TGTGCCAGCAGCTTACGAGGGAGGGCCCTCGCGGACGAGCAGTACTTC. This sequence encodes CASSLRGRALADEQYF.

This rearrangement joins TRBV13 to TRBJ1-3; 8 bases line up with TRBD1. V trimming: 4 bases; J trimming: 4 bases; junction bases outside the gene matches: 9. The CDR3 consists of 16 residues. Germline loops: CDR1 PRHDT, CDR2 FYEKMQ (reference sequence). This CDR3 reads CASSSRTGFRGNTIYF. The DNA for the CDR3 is TGTGCCAGCAGCTCAAGGACAGGGTTCCGCGGAAACACCATATATTTT.

This clone turned up a few times. This chain uses TRBV10-2 with TRBJ2-7; D possibly corresponds to TRBD2 (6 bases). Trimming removed 6 bases at V and 3 bases at J, with 12 bases between. CDR1 is WSHSY, CDR2 SAAADI, per germline. There are 13 residues in the CDR3. The CDR3 loop reads CASRGGDGYEQYF. In DNA form, the CDR3 reads TGCGCCAGCAGGGGGGGAGACGGCTACGAGCAGTACTTC.

This chain links TRBV6-4 with TRBJ2-3, with TRBD1 matching 12 bases. The CDR3 sequence is 17 residues long. Germline CDR1 reads MRHNA; CDR2 reads SNTAGT. V lost 3 bases to trimming and J lost 5 bases; unmatched junction nucleotides: 9. The CDR3 nucleotides are TGTGCCAGCAGTGAGGGCTCCGGGACAGGGGGCTTAGATACGCAGTATTTT. Translating gives CASSEGSGTGGLDTQYF.

The chain employs TRBV6-1 and TRBJ1-2, with TRBD1 identical over 9 bases. The CDR3 has 15 amino acids. The germline V gene encodes CDR1 MNHNS and CDR2 SASEGT. V was clipped by 3 bases and J by 8 bases; unmatched bases: 10. The CDR3 DNA follows: TGTGCCAGCAGTGATATGGACAGGGGATCTGGGGGCTACACCTTC. Its translation is CASSDMDRGSGGYTF.

J is TRBJ2-5 and V is TRBV7-9; TRBD1 matches 8 bases. Trimming at V came to 5 bases and at J to 4 bases, leaving 3 bases not matched to a gene. The V gene's germline CDR1 is SEHNR and CDR2 FQNEAQ (reference sequence). There are 13 residues in the CDR3. The chain's CDR3 is CASSDGQGETQYF. In nucleotides, the CDR3 is TGTGCCAGCAGCGACGGACAGGGAGAGACCCAGTACTTC.

A few counts support this clone. The V and J genes are TRBV13 and TRBJ2-7; a possible D gene is TRBD2 (6 bases). Germline CDR1 is PRHDT and CDR2 is FYEKMQ (reference sequence). The CDR3 loop spans 14 amino acids. The V end was cut by 1 base, the J end by 7 bases, with 14 bases between. The CDR3 region has the DNA TGTGCCAGCAGCTTAGCTTCTAGCGCTCGGGAGCAGTACTTC. Protein: CASSLASSAREQYF.